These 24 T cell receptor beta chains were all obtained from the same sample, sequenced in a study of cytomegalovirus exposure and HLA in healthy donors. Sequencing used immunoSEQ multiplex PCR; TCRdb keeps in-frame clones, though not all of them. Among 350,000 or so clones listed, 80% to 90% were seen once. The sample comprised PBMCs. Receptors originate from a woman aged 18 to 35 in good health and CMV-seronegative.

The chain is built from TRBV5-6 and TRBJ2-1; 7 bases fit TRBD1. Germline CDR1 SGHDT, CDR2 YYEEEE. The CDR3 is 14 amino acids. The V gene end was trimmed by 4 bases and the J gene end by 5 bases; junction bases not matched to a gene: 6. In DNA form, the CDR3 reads TGTGCCAGCAGCCACCCAGGGGGAAACAATGAGCAGTTCTTC. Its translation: CASSHPGGNNEQFF.

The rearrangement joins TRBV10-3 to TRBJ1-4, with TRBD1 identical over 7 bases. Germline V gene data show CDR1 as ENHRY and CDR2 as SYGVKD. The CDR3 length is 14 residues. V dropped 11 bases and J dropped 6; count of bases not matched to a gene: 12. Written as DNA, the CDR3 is TGTGCCGCCGGACCGGGACAGATTGATGAAAAACTGTTTTTT. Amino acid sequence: CAAGPGQIDEKLFF.

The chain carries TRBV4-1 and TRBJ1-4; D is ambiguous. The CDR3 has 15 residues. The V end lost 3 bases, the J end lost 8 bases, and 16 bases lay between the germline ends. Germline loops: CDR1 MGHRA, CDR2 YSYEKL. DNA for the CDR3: TGCGCCAGCAGCCAGGAACGGGTCTCCGGGGAAAAACTGTTTTTT. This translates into CASSQERVSGEKLFF.

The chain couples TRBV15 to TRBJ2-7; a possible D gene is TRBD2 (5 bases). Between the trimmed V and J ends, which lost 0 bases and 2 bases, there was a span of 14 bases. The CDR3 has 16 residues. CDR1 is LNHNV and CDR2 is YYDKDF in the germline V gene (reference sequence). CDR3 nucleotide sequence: TGTGCCACCAGCAGAGATCGGAGCGGCTCCCCCTACGAGCAGTACTTC. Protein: CATSRDRSGSPYEQYF.

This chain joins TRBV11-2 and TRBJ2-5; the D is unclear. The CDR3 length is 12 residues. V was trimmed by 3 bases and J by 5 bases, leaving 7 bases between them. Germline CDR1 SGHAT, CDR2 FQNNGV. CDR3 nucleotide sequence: TGTGCCAGCAGCTTTAGTGCGGAGACCCAGTACTTC. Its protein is CASSFSAETQYF.

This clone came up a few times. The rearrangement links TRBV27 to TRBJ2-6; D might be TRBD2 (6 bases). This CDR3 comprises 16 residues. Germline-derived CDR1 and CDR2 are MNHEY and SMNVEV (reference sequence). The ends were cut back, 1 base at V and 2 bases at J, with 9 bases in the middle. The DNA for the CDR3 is TGTGCCAGCAGTTTATTCGGGGGAACTGGGGCCAACGTCCTGACTTTC. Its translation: CASSLFGGTGANVLTF.

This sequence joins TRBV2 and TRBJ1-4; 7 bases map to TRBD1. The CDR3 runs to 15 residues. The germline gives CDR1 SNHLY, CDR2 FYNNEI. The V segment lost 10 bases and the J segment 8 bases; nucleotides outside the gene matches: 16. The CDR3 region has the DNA TGTGCCACCCAACCCCACAGGGGAGAGGGGGAAAAACTGTTTTTT. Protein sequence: CATQPHRGEGEKLFF.

CDR3 protein: CASSLSGRDTGELFF. As DNA, the CDR3 is TGTGCCAGCAGTTTAAGCGGGAGAGACACCGGGGAGCTGTTTTTT. The chain joins TRBV6-6 to TRBJ2-2; 8 bases match TRBD2. CDR1 and CDR2 (germline): MNHNY, SVGAGI (reference sequence). The junction had 4 bases not matched to a gene; V was cut back by 4 bases and J by 3 bases. CDR3 length: 15 amino acids.

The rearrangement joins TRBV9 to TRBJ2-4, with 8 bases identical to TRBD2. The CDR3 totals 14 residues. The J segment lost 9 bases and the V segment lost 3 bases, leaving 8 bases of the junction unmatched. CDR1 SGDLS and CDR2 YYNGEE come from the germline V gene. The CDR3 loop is CASSEGLAGGIQYF. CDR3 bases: TGTGCCAGCAGCGAAGGACTAGCCGGGGGCATTCAGTACTTC.

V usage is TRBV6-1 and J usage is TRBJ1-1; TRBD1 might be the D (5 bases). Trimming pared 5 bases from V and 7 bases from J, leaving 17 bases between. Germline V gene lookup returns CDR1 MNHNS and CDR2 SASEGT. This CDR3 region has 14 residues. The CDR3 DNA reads TGTGCCAGCAGTACCCCGCTGGGGGGAATTGAAGCTTTCTTT. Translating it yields CASSTPLGGIEAFF.

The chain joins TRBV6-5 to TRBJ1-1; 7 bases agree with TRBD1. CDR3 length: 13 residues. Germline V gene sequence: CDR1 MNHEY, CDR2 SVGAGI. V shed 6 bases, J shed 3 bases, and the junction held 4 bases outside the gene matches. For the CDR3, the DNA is TGTGCCAGCAGAGGGGGCGCTGACACTGAAGCTTTCTTT. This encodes CASRGGADTEAFF.

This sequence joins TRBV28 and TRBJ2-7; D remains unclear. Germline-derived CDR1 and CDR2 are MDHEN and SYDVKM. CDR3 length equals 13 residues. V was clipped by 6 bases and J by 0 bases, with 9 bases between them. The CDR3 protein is CASRTPLSYEQYF. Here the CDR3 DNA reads TGTGCCAGCAGGACACCCCTCTCCTACGAGCAGTACTTC.

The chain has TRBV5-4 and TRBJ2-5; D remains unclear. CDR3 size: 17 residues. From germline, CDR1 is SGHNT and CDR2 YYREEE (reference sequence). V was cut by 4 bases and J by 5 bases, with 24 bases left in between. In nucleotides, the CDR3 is TGTGCCAGCAGCCCCGGTAAGACCCGAGGATTTTTCGAGACCCAGTACTTC. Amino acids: CASSPGKTRGFFETQYF.

This CDR3 is CASSQDHLAGVMREQYF. CDR3 DNA: TGCGCCAGCAGCCAAGATCATTTGGCAGGGGTAATGCGAGAGCAGTACTTC. V usage is TRBV4-3 and J usage is TRBJ2-7; tentatively, D is TRBD1 (6 bases). The CDR3 is made up of 17 amino acids. Looked up from germline, CDR1 is LGHNA and CDR2 is YSLEER. V was shortened by 0 bases and J by 7 bases, with 22 bases between the two germline ends.

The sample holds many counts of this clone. The CDR3 here is CASTDRAAGGHEQFF. The CDR3 nucleotides read TGTGCCAGCACCGACAGGGCAGCGGGAGGTCATGAGCAGTTCTTC. This chain connects TRBV9 to TRBJ2-1, with TRBD2 matching 9 bases. Germline CDR1 is SGDLS and CDR2 is YYNGEE. The CDR3 has 15 amino acids. V shed 6 bases, J shed 8 bases, and the junction held 12 bases outside the gene matches.

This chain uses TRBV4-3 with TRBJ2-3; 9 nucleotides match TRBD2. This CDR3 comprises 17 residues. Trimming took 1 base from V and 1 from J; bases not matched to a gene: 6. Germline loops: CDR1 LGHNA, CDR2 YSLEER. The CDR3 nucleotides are TGCGCCAGCAGCCAAGTAGGACGGACTAGCGGCACAGATACGCAGTATTTT. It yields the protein CASSQVGRTSGTDTQYF.

The CDR3 is CASSSPTYLNYGYTF. CDR3 bases: TGTGCCAGCAGTTCTCCGACATACCTGAACTATGGCTACACCTTC. The chain links TRBV6-5 to TRBJ1-2; D is uncertain. Germline CDR1 and CDR2: MNHEY and SVGAGI. The CDR3 is 15 residues long. V lost 4 bases, J lost 2 bases, and 14 bases lay in between.

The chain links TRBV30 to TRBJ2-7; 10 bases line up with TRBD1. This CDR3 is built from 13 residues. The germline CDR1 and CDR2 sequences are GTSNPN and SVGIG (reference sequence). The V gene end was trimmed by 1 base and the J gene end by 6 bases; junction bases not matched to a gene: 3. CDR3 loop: CAWSGQGAGEQYF. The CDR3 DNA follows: TGTGCCTGGAGTGGACAGGGGGCTGGCGAGCAGTACTTC.

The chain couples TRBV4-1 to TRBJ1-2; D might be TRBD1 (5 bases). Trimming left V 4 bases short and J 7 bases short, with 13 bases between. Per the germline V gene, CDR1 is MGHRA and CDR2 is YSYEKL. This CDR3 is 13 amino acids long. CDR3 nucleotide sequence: TGCGCCAGCAGCCGACCGCGGGGGACTGGCTACACCTTC. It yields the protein CASSRPRGTGYTF.

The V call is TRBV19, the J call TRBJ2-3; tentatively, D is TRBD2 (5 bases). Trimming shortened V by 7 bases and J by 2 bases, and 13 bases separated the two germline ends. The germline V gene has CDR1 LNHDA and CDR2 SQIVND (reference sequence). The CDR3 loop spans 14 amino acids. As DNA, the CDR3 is TGTGCCAGTACTACGGAGGCGGACACAGATACGCAGTATTTT. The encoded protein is CASTTEADTDTQYF.

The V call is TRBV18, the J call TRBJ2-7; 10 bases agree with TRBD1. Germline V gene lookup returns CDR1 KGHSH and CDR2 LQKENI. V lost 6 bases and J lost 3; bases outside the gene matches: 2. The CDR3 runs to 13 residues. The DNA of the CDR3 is TGTGCCAGCTCCGGGACAGGGGACTACGAGCAGTACTTC. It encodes CASSGTGDYEQYF.

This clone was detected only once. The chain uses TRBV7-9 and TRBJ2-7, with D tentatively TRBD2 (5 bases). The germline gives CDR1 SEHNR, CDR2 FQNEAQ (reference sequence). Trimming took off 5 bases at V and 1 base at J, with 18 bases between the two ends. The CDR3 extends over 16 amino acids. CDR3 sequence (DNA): TGTGCCAGCAGCCTAGAGCTGGCGAGGGTTTCCTACGAGCAGTACTTC. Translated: CASSLELARVSYEQYF.

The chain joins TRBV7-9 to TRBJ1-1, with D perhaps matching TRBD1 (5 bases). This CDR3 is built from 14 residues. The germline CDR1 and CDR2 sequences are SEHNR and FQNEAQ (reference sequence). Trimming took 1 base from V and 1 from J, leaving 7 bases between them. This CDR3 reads CASSLVGQNTEAFF. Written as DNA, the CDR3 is TGTGCCAGCAGCTTAGTGGGGCAGAACACTGAAGCTTTCTTT.

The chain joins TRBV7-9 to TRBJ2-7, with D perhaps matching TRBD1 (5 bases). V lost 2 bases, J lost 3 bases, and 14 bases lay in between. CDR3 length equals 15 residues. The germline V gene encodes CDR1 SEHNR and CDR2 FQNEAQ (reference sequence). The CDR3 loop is CASSLSAGFGYEQYF. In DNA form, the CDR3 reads TGTGCCAGCAGCTTAAGTGCAGGGTTTGGCTACGAGCAGTACTTC.